This TCR beta chain was identified in a study of T cell responses to AZD1222 COVID-19 vaccine. General study points: Mapped onto spike, vaccine-associated CD4 TCRs spanned it and were dominant at 160-218 and 743-854. Donors were chiefly white British, with a greater number of females, and clonal diversity was perhaps underestimated. At study baseline, merely a handful of AZD1222 recipients were seropositive.

Of note for this clone: The antigen is unknown.

Clones were sequenced by immunoSEQ multiplex PCR, and TCRdb holds only the in-frame ones, with some missing. The sample contains 200,000 or so clones, approximately 87% of which appear only once. The CDR3 extends over 14 amino acids. Germline V lookup: CDR1 WNHNN, CDR2 SYGVQD (reference sequence). Trimming removed 11 bases at V and 2 bases at J, with 17 bases between. This TCR derives from an adult in good health. V gene TRBV10-1 combines with J gene TRBJ2-3; tentative D call: TRBD1 (7 bases). This sample comprised peripheral blood, obtained on day 0 of MenACWY control vaccination. The CDR3 is CAPGGSGLTDTQYF. The CDR3 DNA is TGCGCCCCAGGGGGGAGCGGACTCACAGATACGCAGTATTTT.